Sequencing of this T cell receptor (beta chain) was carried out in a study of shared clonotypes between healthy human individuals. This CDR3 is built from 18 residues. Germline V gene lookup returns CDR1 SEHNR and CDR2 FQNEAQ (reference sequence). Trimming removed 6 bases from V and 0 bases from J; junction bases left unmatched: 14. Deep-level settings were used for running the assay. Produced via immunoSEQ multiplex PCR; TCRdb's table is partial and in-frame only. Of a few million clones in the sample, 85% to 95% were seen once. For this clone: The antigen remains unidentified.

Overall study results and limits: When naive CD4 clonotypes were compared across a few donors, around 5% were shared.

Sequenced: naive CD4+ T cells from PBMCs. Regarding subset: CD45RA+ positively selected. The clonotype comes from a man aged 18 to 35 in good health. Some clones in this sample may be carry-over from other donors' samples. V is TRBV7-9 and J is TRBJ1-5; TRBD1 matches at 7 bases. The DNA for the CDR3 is TGTGCCAGCAGGGAACTACAGGGGTCGAACCATAGCAATCAGCCCCAGCATTTT. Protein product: CASRELQGSNHSNQPQHF.